This entry lists 10 T cell receptor beta chains sequenced from one sample in a study of control samples from healthy donors and cancer patients. Using immunoSEQ multiplex PCR, the repertoire was profiled, and TCRdb retains in-frame clones only, with some absent. The sample holds about 44,000 clones, around 87% seen once. The specimen sequenced was PBMCs. The receptors derive from a woman in her sixties or seventies with lung cancer.

The chain links TRBV5-1 to TRBJ1-2; 10 positions match TRBD1. Trimming took 4 bases from V and 6 from J; bases not matched to a gene: 3. This CDR3 is built from 13 residues. CDR1 and CDR2 from the germline V gene are SGHRS and YFSETQ. In nucleotides, the CDR3 is TGCGCCAGCAGCAGAGGGACAGGGGATGGCTACACCTTC. It specifies CASSRGTGDGYTF.

The table lists this clone with a count of one. V usage is TRBV6-5 and J usage is TRBJ2-7; the match to TRBD2 covers 9 bases. Germline loops: CDR1 MNHEY, CDR2 SVGAGI. V trimming: 7 bases; J trimming: 0 bases; junction bases outside the gene matches: 7. The CDR3 covers 15 residues. Written as DNA, the CDR3 is TGTGCCAGCAAGAGACTAGCGGACCCCTCCTACGAGCAGTACTTC. Translated, it gives CASKRLADPSYEQYF.

This chain uses TRBV11-3 with TRBJ1-1; D possibly corresponds to TRBD1 (6 bases). CDR1 SGHNT and CDR2 YENEEA come from the germline V gene. V was pared by 2 bases and J by 3 bases, with 10 bases between. This CDR3 is built from 14 residues. The CDR3 nucleotides are TGTGCCAGCAGCTTAACAGGGATGTACACTGAAGCTTTCTTT. Translation: CASSLTGMYTEAFF.

This clone was seen only once. The V gene is TRBV5-1, the J gene TRBJ1-6; 10 nucleotides line up with TRBD1. The germline V gene encodes CDR1 SGHRS and CDR2 YFSETQ. The CDR3 loop spans 18 amino acids. Trimming at V came to 0 bases and at J to 10 bases, leaving 13 bases not matched to a gene. The chain's CDR3 is CASSLDGTGASTGSPLHF. The CDR3, as DNA: TGCGCCAGCAGCTTGGATGGGACAGGGGCCAGCACGGGATCACCCCTCCACTTT.

Only one count was recorded for this clone. The chain couples TRBV7-9 to TRBJ2-1, with a tentative D call TRBD1 (6 bases). The CDR3 totals 16 residues. V lost 5 bases, J lost 0 bases, and 14 bases lay in between. Germline-derived CDR1 and CDR2 are SEHNR and FQNEAQ (reference sequence). The CDR3 DNA sequence: TGTGCCAGCAGCCCACAAACAGGGTCCTCCTACAATGAGCAGTTCTTC. Protein: CASSPQTGSSYNEQFF.

V gene TRBV2 combines with J gene TRBJ1-6; 7 positions agree with TRBD1. The CDR3 contains 14 residues. The germline V gene encodes CDR1 SNHLY and CDR2 FYNNEI. V was pared by 4 bases and J by 7 bases, with 4 bases of the junction left unmatched. The CDR3 sequence is CASSGGQLNSPLHF. CDR3 nucleotide sequence: TGTGCCAGCAGTGGGGGACAGCTGAATTCACCCCTCCACTTT. The variable domain in full, with the rest retrieved from reference TRBV2 and TRBJ1-6, is EPEVTQTPSHQVTQMGQEVILRCVPISNHLYFYWYRQILGQKVEFLVSFYNNEISEKSEIFDDQFSVERPDGSNFTLKIRSTKLEDSAMYFCASSGGQLNSPLHFGNGTRLTVT.

The V and J genes are TRBV18 and TRBJ1-4; D is possibly TRBD1 (5 bases). V was cut by 0 bases and J by 8 bases, with 13 bases left in between. The CDR3 is made up of 15 amino acids. Per the germline V gene, CDR1 is KGHSH and CDR2 is LQKENI. CDR3: CASSPPRAFGEKLFF. CDR3 in DNA: TGTGCCAGCTCACCACCCAGGGCCTTCGGGGAAAAACTGTTTTTT. The full variable domain, rest sourced from reference TRBV18 and TRBJ1-4, is NAGVMQNPRHLVRRRGQEARLRCSPMKGHSHVYWYRQLPEEGLKFMVYLQKENIIDESGMPKERFSAEFPKEGPSILRIQQVVRGDSAAYFCASSPPRAFGEKLFFGSGTQLSVL.

Of note for this clone: In the same sample, other DNA sequences code for this CDR3. The chain carries TRBV28 and TRBJ2-7; 7 nucleotides agree with TRBD1. Germline V gives CDR1 MDHEN, CDR2 SYDVKM. V shed 6 bases, J shed 7 bases, and the junction held 15 bases outside the gene matches. The CDR3 totals 15 residues. The CDR3 loop is CASRPLVGTEGEQYF. CDR3 DNA: TGTGCCAGCAGGCCTCTCGTCGGGACAGAAGGAGAGCAGTACTTC.

This rearrangement joins TRBV10-2 to TRBJ1-1; D not certain. The CDR3 length is 14 residues. Between the trimmed V and J ends, which lost 0 bases and 4 bases, there was a span of 9 bases. Germline CDR1 and CDR2: WSHSY and SAAADI. DNA of the CDR3: TGCGCCAGCAGTGAGTCCTCAGAGGGCACTGAAGCTTTCTTT. It is translated as CASSESSEGTEAFF.

V usage is TRBV2 and J usage is TRBJ2-1; D is undetermined. The CDR3 has 11 amino acids. The V and J ends lost 6 bases and 5 bases respectively, with 5 bases between them. The germline V gene encodes CDR1 SNHLY and CDR2 FYNNEI. The CDR3 DNA sequence: TGTGCCAGCAGGCTTAACAATGAGCAGTTCTTC. Translated, it gives CASRLNNEQFF. Drawing the rest from reference TRBV2 and TRBJ2-1, the complete variable domain is EPEVTQTPSHQVTQMGQEVILRCVPISNHLYFYWYRQILGQKVEFLVSFYNNEISEKSEIFDDQFSVERPDGSNFTLKIRSTKLEDSAMYFCASRLNNEQFFGPGTRLTVL.